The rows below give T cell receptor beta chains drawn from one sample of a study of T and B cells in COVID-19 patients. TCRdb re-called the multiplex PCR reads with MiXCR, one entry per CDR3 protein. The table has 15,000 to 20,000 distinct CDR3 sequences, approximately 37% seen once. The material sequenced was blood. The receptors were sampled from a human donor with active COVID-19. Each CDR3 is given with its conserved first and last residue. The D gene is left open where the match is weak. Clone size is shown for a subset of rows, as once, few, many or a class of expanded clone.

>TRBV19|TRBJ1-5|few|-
CASRGGGTNQPQHF
TGTGCCAGTAGGGGGGGGGGGACCAATCAGCCCCAGCATTTT
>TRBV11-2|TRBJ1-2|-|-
CASSLNNYGYTF
TGTGCCAGCAGCCTGAACAACTATGGCTACACCTTC
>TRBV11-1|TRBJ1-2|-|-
CASSFAGAWGYTF
TGTGCCAGCAGCTTCGCGGGGGCGTGGGGCTACACCTTC
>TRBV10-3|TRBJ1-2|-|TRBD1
CAMGQYYGYTF
TGTGCCATGGGACAGTACTATGGCTACACCTTC
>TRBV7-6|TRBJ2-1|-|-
CASSSGPQGEQFF
TGTGCCAGCTCCAGCGGACCCCAGGGTGAGCAGTTCTTC
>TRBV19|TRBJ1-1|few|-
CASSIRAAGPEAFF
TGTGCCAGTAGTATAAGGGCCGCAGGCCCTGAAGCTTTCTTT
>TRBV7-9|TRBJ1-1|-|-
CASSLEQGGTEAFF
TGTGCCAGCAGCTTAGAACAGGGCGGCACTGAAGCTTTCTTT
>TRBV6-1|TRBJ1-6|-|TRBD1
CASRGTGNYNSPLHF
TGTGCCAGCAGAGGGACAGGAAACTATAATTCACCCCTCCACTTT
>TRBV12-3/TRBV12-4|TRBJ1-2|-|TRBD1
CASSFDRGNYGYTF
TGTGCCAGCAGTTTCGACAGGGGGAACTATGGCTACACCTTC
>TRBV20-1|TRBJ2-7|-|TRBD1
CSARPNRGGYEQYF
TGCAGTGCTAGGCCAAACAGGGGTGGCTACGAGCAGTACTTC
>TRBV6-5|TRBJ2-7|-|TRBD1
CASRRTGSYEQYF
TGTGCCAGCAGACGGACAGGATCCTACGAGCAGTACTTC
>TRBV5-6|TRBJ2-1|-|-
CASSLISAPYNEQFF
TGTGCCAGCAGCTTGATTAGCGCCCCCTACAATGAGCAGTTCTTC
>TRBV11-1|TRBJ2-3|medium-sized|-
CASSLLPDNTDTQYF
TGTGCCAGCAGCTTACTTCCTGACAACACAGATACGCAGTATTTT
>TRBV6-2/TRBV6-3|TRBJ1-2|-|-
CASSTPNYGYTF
TGTGCCAGCAGCACTCCTAACTATGGCTACACCTTC
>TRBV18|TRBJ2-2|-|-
CASSEQKHTGELFF
TGTGCCAGCTCAGAGCAGAAACACACCGGGGAGCTGTTTTTT
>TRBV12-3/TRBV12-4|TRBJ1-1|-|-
CASSLDGNTEAFF
TGTGCCAGCAGTTTAGACGGGAACACTGAAGCTTTCTTT
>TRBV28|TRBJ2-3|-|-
CASLTDPSTDTQYF
TGTGCCAGCCTGACTGACCCAAGCACAGATACGCAGTATTTT
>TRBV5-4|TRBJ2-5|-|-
CASSFSGPGVETQYF
TGTGCCAGCAGTTTTAGCGGCCCCGGAGTAGAGACCCAGTACTTC
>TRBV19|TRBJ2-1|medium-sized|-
CASSDTAMGRSSYNEQFF
TGTGCCAGTAGTGACACCGCCATGGGACGGAGCTCCTACAATGAGCAGTTCTTC
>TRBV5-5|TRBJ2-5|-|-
CASSLGVSQTQYF
TGTGCCAGCAGCTTGGGAGTGTCCCAGACCCAGTACTTC
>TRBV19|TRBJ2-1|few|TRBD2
CASSYSGIIGLAGGSSGEQFF
TGTGCCAGTAGTTATTCCGGAATTATCGGACTAGCGGGGGGCTCTTCCGGGGAGCAGTTCTTC
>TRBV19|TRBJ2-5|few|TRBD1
CASSIKGTGEETQYF
TGTGCCAGTAGTATTAAGGGGACAGGGGAAGAGACCCAGTACTTC
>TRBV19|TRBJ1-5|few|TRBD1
CASSMYRGNQPQHF
TGTGCCAGTAGTATGTACAGGGGAAATCAGCCCCAGCATTTT
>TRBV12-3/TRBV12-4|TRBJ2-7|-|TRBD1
CASSPHGAGGLYEQYF
TGTGCCAGCAGTCCTCACGGCGCAGGGGGCTTATACGAGCAGTACTTC
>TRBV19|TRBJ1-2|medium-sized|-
CASAVLGGYGYTF
TGTGCCAGTGCAGTACTGGGGGGATATGGCTACACCTTC
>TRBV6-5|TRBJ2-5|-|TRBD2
CASSYSPSGRSETQYF
TGTGCCAGCAGTTACTCACCTAGCGGGCGATCTGAGACCCAGTACTTC
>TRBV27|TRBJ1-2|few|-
CASSLMGLAGAYGYTF
TGTGCCAGCAGTTTGATGGGTTTGGCCGGCGCATATGGCTACACCTTC
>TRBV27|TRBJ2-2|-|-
CASSFLVGELFF
TGTGCCAGCAGTTTTCTCGTCGGGGAGCTGTTTTTT
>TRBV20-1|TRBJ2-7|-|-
CSASPGKGEQYF
TGCAGTGCTAGTCCGGGGAAGGGCGAGCAGTACTTC
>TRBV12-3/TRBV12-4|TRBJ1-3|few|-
CASSPGSRSGNTIYF
TGTGCCAGCAGCCCCGGGTCCCGCTCTGGAAACACCATATATTTT
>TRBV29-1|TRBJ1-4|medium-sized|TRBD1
CSVQGGVDEKLFF
TGCAGCGTACAGGGGGGTGTTGATGAAAAACTGTTTTTT